The sequence of this T cell receptor (beta chain) was determined in a study of shared clonotypes between healthy human individuals. Across the study: The cohort comprised a couple of women and a few men. Their ages spanned 18 to 49 years.

As concerns this clone: The antigen is not known.

Some 30,000 T cell genomes (around 200 ng DNA) went into each sorted-subset replicate. Produced via immunoSEQ multiplex PCR; TCRdb's table is partial and in-frame only. The data hold roughly 1 million clones, with 65% to 80% observed a single time. CDR1 SGHNT and CDR2 YENEEA come from the germline V gene. Trimming cost V 0 bases and J 0 bases, with 8 bases left between them. This CDR3 spans 15 amino acids. Study observations and caveats: Sorted-subset samples were not fully sequenced, rarefaction indicated.

The rearrangement joins TRBV11-3 to TRBJ1-1; D uncertain. Source material: memory CD4+ T cells sorted from blood. Noted subset: CD45RA-negative fraction. This TCR came from a man between 18 and 29 years old in good health. CDR3 residues: CASSLDGGMNTEAFF. The CDR3, as DNA: TGTGCCAGCAGCTTAGATGGCGGTATGAACACTGAAGCTTTCTTT.